The 22 T cell receptor beta chains listed next were all sequenced from one sample in a study of neoadjuvant anti-PD-1 for oral cavity cancer. Clones were read by immunoSEQ multiplex PCR, and TCRdb kept only the in-frame ones, dropping some. This table has around 60,000 clones, roughly 80% appearing once. The sample in question was PBMCs, obtained before nivolumab (anti-PD-1) treatment. The origin of the receptors is a person between 35 and 79 years old with oral cavity squamous cell carcinoma.

The chain's CDR3 is CASSIPGILDEQYF. CDR3 nucleotides: TGTGCCAGCAGCATCCCGGGAATCCTAGACGAGCAGTACTTC. The V gene is TRBV7-9, the J gene TRBJ2-7, with a tentative D call TRBD2 (5 bases). This CDR3 has 14 residues. Trimming shortened V by 5 bases and J by 5 bases, and 16 bases separated the two germline ends. In germline, CDR1 is SEHNR, CDR2 FQNEAQ (reference sequence).

This clone was seen only a few times. The chain combines TRBV4-1 with TRBJ1-2; unclear D gene. Per germline, CDR1 MGHRA and CDR2 YSYEKL. The CDR3 covers 15 residues. Trimming shortened V by 0 bases and J by 0 bases, and 8 bases separated the two germline ends. CDR3 nucleotide sequence: TGCGCCAGCAGCCAAGATAAGATAACTAACTATGGCTACACCTTC. It specifies CASSQDKITNYGYTF.

The V call is TRBV11-2, the J call TRBJ2-7; 10 nucleotides agree with TRBD1. The CDR3 length is 14 residues. V gave up 10 bases and J gave up 1 base; unmatched junction bases: 7. The germline CDR1 and CDR2 sequences are SGHAT and FQNNGV. The CDR3 spells CAIEPGQGSYEQYF. The CDR3 DNA is TGTGCCATCGAACCGGGACAGGGGTCCTACGAGCAGTACTTC.

In its sample, this clone was seen a few times. V gene TRBV19 combines with J gene TRBJ2-2, with D perhaps TRBD2 (5 bases). Trimming cost V 6 bases and J 8 bases, with 19 bases left between them. CDR3 size: 15 residues. Germline V CDR1 and CDR2: LNHDA, SQIVND (reference sequence). The CDR3 spells CASSREVGSAGELFF. In nucleotides, the CDR3 is TGTGCCAGTAGCCGGGAAGTGGGGTCGGCAGGGGAGCTGTTTTTT.

This sequence joins TRBV19 and TRBJ2-2; TRBD1 matches at 11 bases. This CDR3 comprises 16 residues. CDR1 is LNHDA, CDR2 SQIVND, per germline (reference sequence). Trimming cost V 5 bases and J 5 bases; bases outside gene matches: 7. The DNA of the CDR3 is TGTGCCAGTAGTCTCGGACAGGGGGCAGGGACCGGGGAGCTGTTTTTT. Translated, it gives CASSLGQGAGTGELFF.

The chain is built from TRBV7-3 and TRBJ1-1; D uncertain. Germline CDR1 is SGHTA and CDR2 is FQGTGA. The V end lost 5 bases, the J end lost 1 base, and 8 bases lay between the germline ends. The CDR3 is 13 residues long. In DNA form, the CDR3 reads TGTGCCAGCAGCAAGTCGACGAACACTGAAGCTTTCTTT. It specifies CASSKSTNTEAFF.

This clone was counted between two and nine times. Other DNA sequences in the same sample also yield this CDR3. V and J are TRBV11-2 and TRBJ2-7; D not certain. The CDR3 spans 11 residues. Looked up from germline, CDR1 is SGHAT and CDR2 is FQNNGV. The V end lost 4 bases, the J end lost 3 bases, and 4 bases lay between the germline ends. The CDR3, as DNA: TGTGCCAGCAGCTCGGACTACGAGCAGTACTTC. Protein product: CASSSDYEQYF.

For the CDR3, the DNA is TGTGCCAGCAGCCCTCGTACTCTTGGGGCTAGCGGGTTTTATTTT. Translation gives CASSPRTLGASGFYF. The chain uses TRBV9 and TRBJ2-3, with TRBD2 matching 8 bases. Per germline, CDR1 SGDLS and CDR2 YYNGEE. J gave up 15 bases and V 4 bases, and 19 bases lay outside the gene matches. The CDR3 length is 15 residues.

The chain links TRBV2 to TRBJ1-2; unclear D gene. This CDR3 region has 14 residues. Germline assignment: CDR1 SNHLY and CDR2 FYNNEI. The V end lost 6 bases, the J end lost 0 bases, and 11 bases lay between the germline ends. The CDR3 spells CASRDGRSNYGYTF. The CDR3 DNA reads TGTGCCAGCAGGGATGGACGGTCTAACTATGGCTACACCTTC.

The chain has TRBV5-5 and TRBJ2-4; 8 bases line up with TRBD1. V lost 3 bases to trimming and J lost 1 base; unmatched junction nucleotides: 9. From germline, CDR1 is SGHKS and CDR2 YYEKEE (reference sequence). The CDR3 has 17 residues. This CDR3 is CASSWADRALAKNIQYF. Written as DNA, the CDR3 is TGTGCCAGCAGCTGGGCGGACAGGGCTCTCGCCAAAAACATTCAGTACTTC.

A single count supports this clone. This chain connects TRBV4-1 to TRBJ2-3; 7 bases fit TRBD1. J was trimmed by 5 bases and V by 3 bases; bases with no gene match: 5. The CDR3 covers 14 residues. The germline gives CDR1 MGHRA, CDR2 YSYEKL. The CDR3 is CASSQRQGLDTQYF. For the CDR3, the DNA is TGCGCCAGCAGCCAGCGACAGGGTTTAGATACGCAGTATTTT.

This clone was counted once. The chain carries TRBV9 and TRBJ2-7, with 10 positions matching TRBD2. The V segment lost 4 bases and the J segment 3 bases; nucleotides outside the gene matches: 7. Germline loops: CDR1 SGDLS, CDR2 YYNGEE. The CDR3 totals 15 residues. The chain's CDR3 is CASSKLAGGHYEQYF. The CDR3 coding sequence is TGTGCCAGCAGCAAGTTAGCGGGAGGACACTACGAGCAGTACTTC.

This chain joins TRBV19 and TRBJ2-1, with 7 bases identical to TRBD2. With V trimmed by 4 bases and J by 7 bases, 7 bases remained unmatched. Germline V lookup: CDR1 LNHDA, CDR2 SQIVND (reference sequence). CDR3 length equals 14 residues. The CDR3 loop reads CASSREDGGNEQFF. The CDR3 DNA reads as TGTGCCAGTAGTAGAGAGGACGGGGGGAATGAGCAGTTCTTC.

The chain links TRBV5-8 to TRBJ2-3; 11 bases match TRBD1. The germline gives CDR1 SGHTS, CDR2 YDEGEE. The V gene end was trimmed by 3 bases and the J gene end by 1 base; junction bases not matched to a gene: 4. The CDR3 loop spans 16 amino acids. The CDR3 here is CASSSRTGGGTDTQYF. DNA of the CDR3: TGTGCCAGCAGCTCTAGGACAGGGGGCGGCACAGATACGCAGTATTTT.

The chain carries TRBV29-1 and TRBJ2-3; D not certain. Germline V lookup: CDR1 SQVTM, CDR2 ANQGSEA. With 7 bases removed from V and 4 bases from J, the gap between germline ends came to 12 bases. This CDR3 region has 12 residues. This chain's CDR3 is CSGGVSADTQYF. For the CDR3, the DNA is TGCAGCGGGGGTGTCAGCGCAGATACGCAGTATTTT.

The chain recombines TRBV5-1 with TRBJ2-1; 9 nucleotides align to TRBD2. With V trimmed by 4 bases and J by 5 bases, 7 bases remained unmatched. This CDR3 region has 15 residues. CDR1 and CDR2 from the germline V gene are SGHRS and YFSETQ. DNA for the CDR3: TGCGCCAGCAGCCTCCCTAGCGGGAAAGACAATGAGCAGTTCTTC. Translating gives CASSLPSGKDNEQFF.

This chain links TRBV28 with TRBJ1-2; perhaps TRBD1 as D (5 bases). The CDR3 is made up of 12 amino acids. Deletions cut 3 bases from V and 3 bases from J, with 5 bases between. CDR1 and CDR2 from the germline V gene are MDHEN and SYDVKM. CDR3 sequence reads: CASSFRDYGYTF. The CDR3 DNA is TGTGCCAGCAGTTTCAGGGACTATGGCTACACCTTC.

Only one count was recorded for this clone. The chain has TRBV5-1 and TRBJ2-3, with 13 nucleotides matching TRBD2. Germline loops: CDR1 SGHRS, CDR2 YFSETQ. Trimming cost V 5 bases and J 3 bases; bases outside gene matches: 6. This CDR3 has 16 residues. In DNA, the CDR3 is TGCGCCAGCAGTACCGGGACTAGCGGGAAAACAGATACGCAGTATTTT. It encodes CASSTGTSGKTDTQYF.

This clone was picked up a small number of times. The chain combines TRBV29-1 with TRBJ2-1; 8 bases map to TRBD1. The CDR3 extends over 14 amino acids. V was pared by 7 bases and J by 0 bases, with 5 bases of the junction left unmatched. Germline CDR1 and CDR2: SQVTM and ANQGSEA. The CDR3 nucleotides are TGCAGCGCCGGACAGGGCATCTCCTACAATGAGCAGTTCTTC. Protein sequence: CSAGQGISYNEQFF.

V gene TRBV7-6 combines with J gene TRBJ2-1, with TRBD2 matching 11 bases. The germline gives CDR1 SGHVS, CDR2 FNYEAQ. V gave up 6 bases and J gave up 2 bases; unmatched junction bases: 3. The CDR3 runs 15 residues. The CDR3 loop reads CASSSTSGAYNEQFF. The CDR3 nucleotides read TGTGCCAGCAGTTCGACTAGCGGGGCCTACAATGAGCAGTTCTTC.

V is TRBV2 and J is TRBJ2-7; D ambiguous. V lost 6 bases and J 1 base, leaving 10 bases between the germline ends. This CDR3 has 13 amino acids. CDR1 SNHLY and CDR2 FYNNEI come from the germline V gene. The CDR3 nucleotides are TGTGCCAGCAGGATCCCTACATCCTACGAGCAGTACTTC. It yields the protein CASRIPTSYEQYF.

Remarks on this clone: This specimen includes other DNA sequences encoding the same CDR3. This chain links TRBV20-1 with TRBJ2-1; D not resolved. This CDR3 spans 11 amino acids. V lost 1 base, J lost 4 bases, and 2 bases lay in between. Germline V gene lookup returns CDR1 DFQATT and CDR2 SNEGSKA (reference sequence). The chain's CDR3 is CSARGYNEQFF. The CDR3 nucleotides read TGCAGTGCTAGAGGTTACAATGAGCAGTTCTTC.